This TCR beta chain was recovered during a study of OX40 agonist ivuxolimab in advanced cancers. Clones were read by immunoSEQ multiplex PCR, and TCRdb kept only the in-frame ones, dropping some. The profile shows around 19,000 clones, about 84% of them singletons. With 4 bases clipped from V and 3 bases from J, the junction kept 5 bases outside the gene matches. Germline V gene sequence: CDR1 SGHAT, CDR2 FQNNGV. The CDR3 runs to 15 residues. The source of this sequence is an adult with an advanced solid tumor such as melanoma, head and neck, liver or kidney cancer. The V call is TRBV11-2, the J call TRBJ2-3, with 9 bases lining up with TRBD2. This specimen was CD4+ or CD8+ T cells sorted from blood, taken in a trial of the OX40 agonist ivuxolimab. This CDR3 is CASSSSGGPTDTQYF. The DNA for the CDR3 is TGTGCCAGCAGCTCAAGCGGGGGGCCTACAGATACGCAGTATTTT.